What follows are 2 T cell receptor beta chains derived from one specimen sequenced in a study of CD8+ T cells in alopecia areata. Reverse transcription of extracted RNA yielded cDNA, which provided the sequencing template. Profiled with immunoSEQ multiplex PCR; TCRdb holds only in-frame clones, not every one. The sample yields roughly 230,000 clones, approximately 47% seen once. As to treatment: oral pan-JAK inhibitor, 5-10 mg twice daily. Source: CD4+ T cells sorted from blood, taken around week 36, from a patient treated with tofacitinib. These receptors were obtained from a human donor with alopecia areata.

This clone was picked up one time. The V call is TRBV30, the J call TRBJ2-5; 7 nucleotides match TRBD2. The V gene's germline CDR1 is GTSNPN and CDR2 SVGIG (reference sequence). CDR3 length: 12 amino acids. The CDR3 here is CAAASGKETQYF. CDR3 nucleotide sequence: TGTGCGGCGGCTAGCGGTAAAGAGACCCAGTACTTC.

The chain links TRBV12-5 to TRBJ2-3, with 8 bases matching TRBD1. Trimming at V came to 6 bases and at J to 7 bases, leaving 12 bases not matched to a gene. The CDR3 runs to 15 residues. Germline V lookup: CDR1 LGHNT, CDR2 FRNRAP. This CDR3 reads CASGRHRDRRHTQYF. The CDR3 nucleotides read TGTGCTAGTGGACGCCACCGGGACAGGAGACATACGCAGTATTTT.